The rows below give T cell receptor beta chains drawn from one sample of a study of T cell responses to AZD1222 COVID-19 vaccine. Using immunoSEQ multiplex PCR, the repertoire was profiled, and TCRdb retains in-frame clones only, with some absent. The table shows 92,000 or so clones, with 75% to 90% occurring only once. Sequencing was performed on peripheral blood, taken on day 0 of AZD1222 vaccination. These receptors were taken from an adult in good health. Each CDR3 is given with its conserved first and last residue.

>TRBJ1-5|TRBV9
CASSVGVGDQPQHF
>TRBJ2-3|TRBV25-1
CASSDRQGVLVSTDTQYF
>TRBJ1-1|TRBV7-2
CASSRLYTEAFF
>TRBJ2-7|TRBV27
CASSTSGSSYEQYF
>TRBJ1-1|TRBV6-5
CASSYYVGGNTEAFF
>TRBJ2-1|TRBV7-9
CASSLSGANNEQFF
>TRBJ2-5|TRBV5-8
CASSLAHSGTQYF
>TRBJ1-3|TRBV9
CASSRPTGTSGNTIYF
>TRBJ2-1|TRBV4-2
CASSAGTSGGNEQFF
>TRBJ2-5|TRBV6-2/TRBV6-3
CASSLGSLAETQYF
>TRBJ2-7|TRBV7-9
CASSATFSGGTYEQYF
>TRBJ2-7|TRBV4-3
CASSRGLYYEQYF
>TRBJ2-1|TRBV7-2
CASSMGLARGNEQFF
>TRBJ1-4|TRBV6-2/TRBV6-3
CASSDSGTGVLRLFF
>TRBJ1-5|TRBV2
CASEGRNQPQHF
>TRBJ2-1|TRBV2
CASSESWDRVFF
>TRBJ2-3|TRBV18
CASSPGTISTDTQYF
>TRBJ2-2|TRBV7-2
CASSPATSRTGELFF